This T cell receptor (beta chain) comes out of a study of shared clonotypes between healthy human individuals. Adults of Caucasian background living in Nashville, Tennessee made up all donors. Under the authors' procedure: Filtering differed for immunoSEQ, which gave only junction sequences without quality scores. The protocol was immunoSEQ multiplex PCR, while the TCRdb copy is restricted to in-frame clones and leaves out a portion. V, J and clone size derive from that table, while D and trimming were established from the DNA sequence. This sample has under 2,500,000 clones, with nearly 97% found just once. Whole-study results and caveats: The study found about 5% of naive CD4 clonotypes shared across four donors. The four-donor shared clonotypes exceeded non-shared clonotypes in generation probability, with non-shared ones scoring lower.

The CDR3 extends over 14 amino acids. Germline V lookup: CDR1 PRHDT, CDR2 FYEKMQ (reference sequence). J gave up 5 bases and V 5 bases, and 1 base lay outside the gene matches. A word on this clone: The antigen is not known.

This clonotype originated in a man between 18 and 29 years old in good health. The rearrangement uses TRBV13 and TRBJ2-5, with TRBD2 matching over 14 bases. The sequenced sample was naive CD4+ T cells sorted from blood. Subset described: CD45RA+ positively selected. CDR3 DNA sequence: TGTGCCAGCAGCCGACTAGCGGGGGGGGAGACCCAGTACTTC. Protein sequence: CASSRLAGGETQYF. Drawing the rest from reference TRBV13 and TRBJ2-5, the complete variable domain is AAGVIQSPRHLIKEKRETATLKCYPIPRHDTVYWYQQGPGQDPQFLISFYEKMQSDKGSIPDRFSAQQFSDYHSELNMSSLELGDSALYFCASSRLAGGETQYFGPGTRLLVL.